Listed below are T cell receptor beta chains from one sample, sequenced in a study of human T cells and chemical hapten exposure. Via MiXCR, TCRdb re-called the 5' RACE reads, giving one row per CDR3 protein. The sample contains around 140,000 distinct CDR3 sequences, about 4% of which appear only once. These receptors came from a female donor in good health. Each CDR3 is given with its conserved first and last residue. A D gene is named only where the DNA matches it firmly. Size is stated for part of the rows, as once, few or many counts, or as a class when the clone is expanded.

CDR3aa: CASSTNSGGNSPLHF; CDR3nt: TGTGCCAGCAGTACTAATTCGGGGGGGAATTCACCCCTCCACTTT; len: 15; j_gene: TRBJ1-6; v_gene: TRBV6-6; d_gene: .; abundance: many
CDR3aa: CASSLPDSNQPQHF; CDR3nt: TGTGCCAGCAGCTTACCAGATAGCAATCAGCCCCAGCATTTT; len: 14; j_gene: TRBJ1-5; v_gene: TRBV7-2; d_gene: .; abundance: many
CDR3aa: CSARRAGNTDTQYF; CDR3nt: TGCAGTGCCCGTAGAGCGGGGAACACAGATACGCAGTATTTT; len: 14; j_gene: TRBJ2-3; v_gene: TRBV20-1; d_gene: TRBD2; abundance: many
CDR3aa: CASSVEGTGNTIYF; CDR3nt: TGTGCCAGCAGCGTAGAGGGGACTGGAAACACCATATATTTT; len: 14; j_gene: TRBJ1-3; v_gene: TRBV9; d_gene: .; abundance: many
CDR3aa: CASSLGSDNEQFF; CDR3nt: TGTGCCAGCAGCTTGGGGTCGGACAATGAGCAGTTCTTC; len: 13; j_gene: TRBJ2-1; v_gene: TRBV5-4; d_gene: .; abundance: many
CDR3aa: CSARRQIYEQYF; CDR3nt: TGCAGTGCCAGAAGGCAGATCTACGAGCAGTACTTC; len: 12; j_gene: TRBJ2-7; v_gene: TRBV20-1; d_gene: .; abundance: many
CDR3aa: CASSPRGTDTQYF; CDR3nt: TGTGCCAGCAGCCCGCGGGGGACAGATACGCAGTATTTT; len: 13; j_gene: TRBJ2-3; v_gene: TRBV3-1; d_gene: TRBD2; abundance: many
CDR3aa: CASSYLRLAGTHNEQFF; CDR3nt: TGTGCCAGCAGTTACCTCCGACTAGCGGGGACCCACAATGAGCAGTTCTTC; len: 17; j_gene: TRBJ2-1; v_gene: TRBV6-2/TRBV6-3; d_gene: TRBD2; abundance: many
CDR3aa: CASSSGAGESTDTQYF; CDR3nt: TGTGCCAGCAGCTCCGGGGCGGGGGAAAGCACAGATACGCAGTATTTT; len: 16; j_gene: TRBJ2-3; v_gene: TRBV3-1; d_gene: TRBD2; abundance: many
CDR3aa: CASRHTIGTRGGDNTEAFF; CDR3nt: TGCGCCAGCAGACACACTATCGGGACAAGAGGCGGTGACAACACTGAAGCTTTCTTT; len: 19; j_gene: TRBJ1-1; v_gene: TRBV10-1; d_gene: .; abundance: .
CDR3aa: CASRITTDTQYF; CDR3nt: TGTGCCAGCAGGATAACGACAGATACGCAGTATTTT; len: 12; j_gene: TRBJ2-3; v_gene: TRBV7-2; d_gene: .; abundance: many
CDR3aa: CASTRAGRELTGPSTDTQYF; CDR3nt: TGTGCCAGCACCAGGGCAGGACGGGAACTGACTGGCCCTAGCACAGATACGCAGTATTTT; len: 20; j_gene: TRBJ2-3; v_gene: TRBV7-9; d_gene: .; abundance: many
CDR3aa: CASSDSGTEIVNEQFF; CDR3nt: TGTGCCAGCAGTGATTCCGGGACAGAGATAGTGAATGAGCAGTTCTTC; len: 16; j_gene: TRBJ2-1; v_gene: TRBV6-4; d_gene: TRBD1; abundance: many
CDR3aa: CASSPVGFYSNQPQHF; CDR3nt: TGTGCCAGCAGTCCAGTCGGGTTTTATAGCAATCAGCCCCAGCATTTT; len: 16; j_gene: TRBJ1-5; v_gene: TRBV12-3/TRBV12-4; d_gene: .; abundance: many
CDR3aa: CSAREGSQPQHF; CDR3nt: TGCAGTGCTAGGGAAGGAAGCCAGCCCCAGCATTTT; len: 12; j_gene: TRBJ1-5; v_gene: TRBV20-1; d_gene: .; abundance: many
CDR3aa: CSASAAAMNTEAFF; CDR3nt: TGCAGTGCATCGGCGGCGGCAATGAACACTGAAGCTTTCTTT; len: 14; j_gene: TRBJ1-1; v_gene: TRBV20-1; d_gene: .; abundance: many
CDR3aa: CASSLGGDEAFF; CDR3nt: TGTGCCAGCAGCCTGGGGGGGGATGAAGCTTTCTTT; len: 12; j_gene: TRBJ1-1; v_gene: TRBV12-3/TRBV12-4; d_gene: .; abundance: many
CDR3aa: CASSRGGTGEHFF; CDR3nt: TGTGCCAGCAGCAGGGGCGGGACAGGGGAGCATTTCTTT; len: 13; j_gene: TRBJ1-1; v_gene: TRBV9; d_gene: TRBD1; abundance: many
CDR3aa: CASSYIQGSPQHF; CDR3nt: TGCGCCAGCAGCTATATACAGGGCAGCCCCCAGCATTTT; len: 13; j_gene: TRBJ1-5; v_gene: TRBV5-1; d_gene: .; abundance: many
CDR3aa: CASSGSTYGGQPQHF; CDR3nt: TGTGCCAGCAGTGGCTCAACCTACGGGGGTCAGCCCCAGCATTTT; len: 15; j_gene: TRBJ1-5; v_gene: TRBV6-1; d_gene: .; abundance: many
CDR3aa: CSVALEGREQYF; CDR3nt: TGCAGCGTTGCATTAGAGGGCAGGGAGCAGTACTTC; len: 12; j_gene: TRBJ2-7; v_gene: TRBV29-1; d_gene: .; abundance: .
CDR3aa: CASSLGGHNTGELFF; CDR3nt: TGTGCCAGCAGTTTAGGGGGACACAACACCGGGGAGCTGTTTTTT; len: 15; j_gene: TRBJ2-2; v_gene: TRBV12-3/TRBV12-4; d_gene: .; abundance: many
CDR3aa: CASTRGGTTEAFF; CDR3nt: TGTGCCAGCACCCGGGGGGGGACCACTGAAGCTTTCTTT; len: 13; j_gene: TRBJ1-1; v_gene: TRBV6-5; d_gene: .; abundance: .
CDR3aa: CASKGQAGGSDTQYF; CDR3nt: TGTGCCAGCAAGGGGCAGGCAGGGGGCAGCGATACGCAGTATTTT; len: 15; j_gene: TRBJ2-3; v_gene: TRBV6-1; d_gene: TRBD1; abundance: many
CDR3aa: CASSLFGGVLGEQYF; CDR3nt: TGTGCCAGCTCACTGTTTGGGGGCGTCCTCGGCGAGCAGTACTTC; len: 15; j_gene: TRBJ2-7; v_gene: TRBV18; d_gene: .; abundance: many
CDR3aa: CASSAISGGRAPNYGYTF; CDR3nt: TGTGCCAGCAGTGCCATTTCGGGGGGTCGGGCACCTAACTATGGCTACACCTTC; len: 18; j_gene: TRBJ1-2; v_gene: TRBV28; d_gene: .; abundance: many
CDR3aa: CASSRDRVGGYTF; CDR3nt: TGTGCCAGCAGCCGGGACAGGGTCGGGGGCTACACCTTC; len: 13; j_gene: TRBJ1-2; v_gene: TRBV12-3/TRBV12-4; d_gene: TRBD1; abundance: many
CDR3aa: CASNRDGTFSSYEQYF; CDR3nt: TGTGCCAGCAACCGAGACGGGACTTTTAGCTCCTACGAGCAGTACTTC; len: 16; j_gene: TRBJ2-7; v_gene: TRBV27; d_gene: .; abundance: many
CDR3aa: CASRTSGGTDTQYF; CDR3nt: TGTGCCAGCAGGACTAGCGGGGGCACAGATACGCAGTATTTT; len: 14; j_gene: TRBJ2-3; v_gene: TRBV6-5; d_gene: TRBD2; abundance: few
CDR3aa: CAISEVGDGEAFF; CDR3nt: TGTGCCATCAGTGAGGTGGGGGACGGTGAAGCTTTCTTT; len: 13; j_gene: TRBJ1-1; v_gene: TRBV10-3; d_gene: .; abundance: many
CDR3aa: CASSQDRGRETQYF; CDR3nt: TGCGCCAGCAGCCAAGATCGGGGACGAGAGACCCAGTACTTC; len: 14; j_gene: TRBJ2-5; v_gene: TRBV4-3; d_gene: .; abundance: many
CDR3aa: CASSLIDSSNEQFF; CDR3nt: TGTGCCAGCAGTTTAATCGACAGTTCCAATGAGCAGTTCTTC; len: 14; j_gene: TRBJ2-1; v_gene: TRBV6-5; d_gene: .; abundance: many
CDR3aa: CASSPGTAREETQYF; CDR3nt: TGTGCCAGCAGCCCAGGGACAGCACGTGAAGAGACCCAGTACTTC; len: 15; j_gene: TRBJ2-5; v_gene: TRBV5-5; d_gene: TRBD1; abundance: .
CDR3aa: CASSAGTRSTDTQYF; CDR3nt: TGTGCCAGCAGTGCCGGGACTCGATCCACAGATACGCAGTATTTT; len: 15; j_gene: TRBJ2-3; v_gene: TRBV6-2/TRBV6-3; d_gene: .; abundance: few
CDR3aa: CASSLQGYDQYF; CDR3nt: TGTGCCAGCAGTTTACAAGGGTACGATCAGTACTTC; len: 12; j_gene: TRBJ2-7; v_gene: TRBV12-3/TRBV12-4; d_gene: .; abundance: .
CDR3aa: CASSGSPGQGGYSNQPQHF; CDR3nt: TGTGCCAGCAGTGGATCCCCGGGACAGGGGGGTTATAGCAATCAGCCCCAGCATTTT; len: 19; j_gene: TRBJ1-5; v_gene: TRBV25-1; d_gene: TRBD1; abundance: many
CDR3aa: CANSANWGGTEAFF; CDR3nt: TGTGCCAACTCCGCCAATTGGGGGGGGACTGAAGCTTTCTTT; len: 14; j_gene: TRBJ1-1; v_gene: TRBV6-6; d_gene: .; abundance: many
CDR3aa: CASSDSAQGYSPLHF; CDR3nt: TGTGCCAGCAGTGACTCTGCGCAGGGATATTCACCCCTCCACTTT; len: 15; j_gene: TRBJ1-6; v_gene: TRBV6-4; d_gene: .; abundance: many
CDR3aa: CASSGQPNGDTF; CDR3nt: TGTGCCAGCTCGGGCCAGCCAAATGGCGACACCTTC; len: 12; j_gene: TRBJ1-2; v_gene: TRBV6-6; d_gene: .; abundance: .
CDR3aa: CASSPTVWFNYGYTF; CDR3nt: TGTGCCAGCAGCCCGACCGTATGGTTTAACTATGGCTACACCTTC; len: 15; j_gene: TRBJ1-2; v_gene: TRBV7-9; d_gene: .; abundance: many
CDR3aa: CASSQDRGADVGTEAFF; CDR3nt: TGCGCCAGCAGCCAAGATAGGGGTGCAGACGTGGGCACTGAAGCTTTCTTT; len: 17; j_gene: TRBJ1-1; v_gene: TRBV4-3; d_gene: .; abundance: many
CDR3aa: CASSLRASGGENEQFF; CDR3nt: TGTGCCAGCAGTTTGAGGGCTAGCGGGGGGGAGAATGAGCAGTTCTTC; len: 16; j_gene: TRBJ2-1; v_gene: TRBV12-3/TRBV12-4; d_gene: TRBD2; abundance: many
CDR3aa: CASSQVIVGEKLFF; CDR3nt: TGTGCCAGCAGCCAAGTGATCGTTGGGGAAAAACTGTTTTTT; len: 14; j_gene: TRBJ1-4; v_gene: TRBV4-2; d_gene: .; abundance: many
CDR3aa: CASSQGVGSEQYF; CDR3nt: TGTGCCAGCAGCCAAGGAGTCGGCAGCGAGCAGTACTTC; len: 13; j_gene: TRBJ2-7; v_gene: TRBV3-1; d_gene: .; abundance: few
CDR3aa: CASSFYRTGGWSTEAFF; CDR3nt: TGCGCCAGCAGCTTTTACAGGACAGGGGGCTGGAGCACTGAAGCTTTCTTT; len: 17; j_gene: TRBJ1-1; v_gene: TRBV5-1; d_gene: TRBD1; abundance: few
CDR3aa: CAWDIQGPQETQYF; CDR3nt: TGTGCCTGGGACATACAGGGCCCCCAAGAGACCCAGTACTTC; len: 14; j_gene: TRBJ2-5; v_gene: TRBV30; d_gene: .; abundance: .
CDR3aa: CASSFMQGTPSVYEQYF; CDR3nt: TGTGCCAGCAGTTTTATGCAGGGGACTCCTTCAGTTTACGAGCAGTACTTC; len: 17; j_gene: TRBJ2-7; v_gene: TRBV28; d_gene: .; abundance: many
CDR3aa: CASRFMGYGYTF; CDR3nt: TGTGCCAGCAGATTCATGGGCTATGGCTACACCTTC; len: 12; j_gene: TRBJ1-2; v_gene: TRBV7-2; d_gene: .; abundance: .
CDR3aa: CASSLRQGVTEAFF; CDR3nt: TGTGCCAGCAGCCTGCGACAGGGAGTTACTGAAGCTTTCTTT; len: 14; j_gene: TRBJ1-1; v_gene: TRBV6-2/TRBV6-3; d_gene: TRBD1; abundance: many
CDR3aa: CASSRVAGGYNEQFF; CDR3nt: TGTGCCAGCAGTAGAGTAGCGGGGGGTTACAATGAGCAGTTCTTC; len: 15; j_gene: TRBJ2-1; v_gene: TRBV12-3/TRBV12-4; d_gene: TRBD2; abundance: many
CDR3aa: CASSYSTGAQETQYF; CDR3nt: TGTGCCAGCAGTTACTCGACGGGTGCCCAAGAGACCCAGTACTTC; len: 15; j_gene: TRBJ2-5; v_gene: TRBV6-5; d_gene: .; abundance: many
CDR3aa: CAISEERGNEQFF; CDR3nt: TGTGCCATCAGTGAGGAGCGTGGCAATGAGCAGTTCTTC; len: 13; j_gene: TRBJ2-1; v_gene: TRBV10-3; d_gene: .; abundance: few
CDR3aa: CSATGPDPSYNEQFF; CDR3nt: TGCAGTGCCACAGGGCCCGACCCTTCCTACAATGAGCAGTTCTTC; len: 15; j_gene: TRBJ2-1; v_gene: TRBV20-1; d_gene: .; abundance: many